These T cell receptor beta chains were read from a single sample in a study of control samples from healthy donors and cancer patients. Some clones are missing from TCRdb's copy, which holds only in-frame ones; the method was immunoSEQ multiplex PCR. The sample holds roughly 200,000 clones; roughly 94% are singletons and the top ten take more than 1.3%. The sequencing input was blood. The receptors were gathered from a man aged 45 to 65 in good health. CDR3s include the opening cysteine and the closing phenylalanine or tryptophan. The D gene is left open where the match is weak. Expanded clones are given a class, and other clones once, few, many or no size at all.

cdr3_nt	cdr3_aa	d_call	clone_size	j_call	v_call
TGTGCCAGTAATGGACGGCCACAGGGGGACTATGGCTACACCTTC	CASNGRPQGDYGYTF	TRBD1	NA	TRBJ1-2	TRBV19
TGTGCCAGCAGCCCGTACAGGTACCAAGAGACCCAGTACTTC	CASSPYRYQETQYF	NA	NA	TRBJ2-5	TRBV3-1/TRBV3-2
TGTGCCAGCTCGGGCTCCTATAATTCACCCCTCCACTTT	CASSGSYNSPLHF	NA	NA	TRBJ1-6	TRBV9
TGCGCCAGCAGCTTTGGTCAGGGCCCAGCTTTCTTT	CASSFGQGPAFF	NA	NA	TRBJ1-1	TRBV5-1
TGTGCCAGCAGCCAACAGGAGGGGGGCACTGAAGCTTTCTTT	CASSQQEGGTEAFF	NA	once	TRBJ1-1	TRBV4-2
TGTGCCAGCTCACCCATTGGGGACAGGGCATTCTTC	CASSPIGDRAFF	TRBD1	NA	TRBJ2-1	TRBV18
TGTGCCAGCAGCTTTGTCCAGGGAAACACAGATACGCAGTATTTT	CASSFVQGNTDTQYF	NA	NA	TRBJ2-3	TRBV7-9
TGTGCCAGCAGCTCGACAGGGGGCACTGAAGCTTTCTTT	CASSSTGGTEAFF	TRBD1	NA	TRBJ1-1	TRBV5-5
TGTGCCAGCAGTCCCGACAGGGGTCGAGGCTACACCTTC	CASSPDRGRGYTF	TRBD1	NA	TRBJ1-2	TRBV28
TGCAGCGTTGGGGGACAGCCCACTGAAGCTTTCTTT	CSVGGQPTEAFF	TRBD1	NA	TRBJ1-1	TRBV29-1
TGTGCCAGCAGTTTAGGGGAAAACACTGAAGCTTTCTTT	CASSLGENTEAFF	NA	once	TRBJ1-1	TRBV12-3/TRBV12-4
TGTGCCAGTAGGGTCGTAGGGGGCGCCGGCTACACCTTC	CASRVVGGAGYTF	TRBD1	NA	TRBJ1-2	TRBV19
TGTGCCAGCAGGACGGAGGACAGGAACAACGAGCAGTACTTC	CASRTEDRNNEQYF	TRBD1	NA	TRBJ2-7	TRBV28
TGTGCCAGCAGCCCAAGCAACCTAGCTTCCGAAGCTTTCTTT	CASSPSNLASEAFF	NA	NA	TRBJ1-1	TRBV7-3
TGTGCCAGCAGTTATAGTGGCGAGAACACTGAAGCTTTCTTT	CASSYSGENTEAFF	NA	NA	TRBJ1-1	TRBV6-5